The 20 T cell receptor beta chains given below trace back to one sample, sequenced in a study of CXCR3-negative and CXCR3-positive naive CD8 T cells. Their antigens are not known. 5' RACE with UMI labels generated the TRB cDNA libraries. TCRdb reprocessed the 5' RACE reads and reports one entry per CDR3 protein, with no DNA. The sample includes 2,500 to 3,500 distinct CDR3 sequences. Findings of the study overall: More hydrophobic TRB CDR3s occurred in CXCR3-positive than in CXCR3-negative naive cells.

Sequencing input: naive CXCR3+ CD8+ T cells from blood. Subset: CD45RO-CCR7+CD27+CD95- naive CD8+ T cells expressing CXCR3 (TNR3+). These receptors were collected from a human donor in good health. Some clones in this sample may be carry-over from other donors' samples.

By frequency, this clonotype registers medium-sized. The chain couples TRBV13 to TRBJ2-4; checking the TCRdb D call of TRBD1 is not possible without DNA. CDR3 length: 16 amino acids. Germline V gene sequence: CDR1 PRHDT, CDR2 FYEKMQ (reference sequence). The CDR3 spells CASSSPGQGGENIQYF. The entire variable domain, with the rest obtained from reference TRBV13 and TRBJ2-4, is as follows: AAGVIQSPRHLIKEKRETATLKCYPIPRHDTVYWYQQGPGQDPQFLISFYEKMQSDKGSIPDRFSAQQFSDYHSELNMSSLELGDSALYFCASSSPGQGGENIQYFGAGTRLSVL.

The rearrangement links TRBV30 to TRBJ2-3. This CDR3 is 13 amino acids long. Germline CDR1 reads GTSNPN; CDR2 reads SVGIG (reference sequence). The CDR3 loop reads CAWSAASTDTQYF.

By frequency, this clonotype is medium-sized (0.01 to 0.1%). V gene TRBV4-3 combines with J gene TRBJ2-7; as DNA is missing, the TRBD1 call by TCRdb cannot be tested. The germline gives CDR1 LGHNA, CDR2 YSLEER. This CDR3 spans 14 amino acids. CDR3 region: CASSPSDTTYEQYF.

Frequency places this clonotype as medium-sized (0.01 to 0.1%). The chain couples TRBV21-1 to TRBJ1-1; TCRdb's assignment of TRBD1 cannot be checked, as there is no DNA. TRBV21-1 is labeled a pseudogene. The CDR3 consists of 13 residues. The CDR3 is CASSTTPGHEAFF.

Measured by frequency, this clonotype is medium-sized. The chain joins TRBV4-3 to TRBJ1-5; TCRdb's D call, TRBD1, is unchecked because there is no DNA. The CDR3 contains 15 residues. Per the germline V gene, CDR1 is LGHNA and CDR2 is YSLEER. The CDR3 here is CASSQDTGGNQPQHF.

This chain connects TRBV29-1 to TRBJ2-5; TCRdb gives TRBD1 as the D gene, but with no DNA this cannot be confirmed. The CDR3 consists of 14 residues. Germline V gene data show CDR1 as SQVTM and CDR2 as ANQGSEA. The CDR3 sequence: CSVFTWGGLETQYF. The whole variable domain, remainder taken from reference TRBV29-1 and TRBJ2-5, is SAVISQKPSRDICQRGTSLTIQCQVDSQVTMMFWYRQQPGQSLTLIATANQGSEATYESGFVIDKFPISRPNLTFSTLTVSNMSPEDSSIYLCSVFTWGGLETQYFGPGTRLLVL.

The genes are TRBV5-6 and TRBJ1-1. This CDR3 has 12 residues. CDR1 is SGHDT, CDR2 YYEEEE, per germline. CDR3 in amino acids: CASSTTNTEAFF.

The chain joins TRBV29-1 to TRBJ2-5; TCRdb selects TRBD2, and the lack of DNA leaves this call unchecked. Per germline, CDR1 SQVTM and CDR2 ANQGSEA. The CDR3 consists of 14 residues. CDR3 loop: CSAGGTSGSRAQYF.

This clonotype is called medium-sized (0.01 to 0.1%) based on its frequency. The J gene is TRBJ2-5, the V gene TRBV12-3 or TRBV12-4; checking the TCRdb D call of TRBD1 is not possible without DNA. The CDR3 length is 14 residues. The CDR3 loop reads CASSFGRQEETQYF.

This sequence joins TRBV29-1 and TRBJ1-2; without DNA, the TCRdb call of TRBD1 cannot be checked. Germline CDR1 SQVTM, CDR2 ANQGSEA. The CDR3 is 11 amino acids. CDR3 amino acids: CSAETGSGYTF.

Its frequency marks this clonotype as medium-sized. The V gene is TRBV30, the J gene TRBJ2-7; TCRdb reports TRBD1, a call that lacks DNA to check it against. Germline CDR1 and CDR2: GTSNPN and SVGIG (reference sequence). The CDR3 extends over 14 amino acids. CDR3 in amino acids: CAWSVDTAGVEQYF.

The rearrangement joins TRBV6-5 to TRBJ1-5; TCRdb's D call, TRBD1, is unchecked because there is no DNA. This CDR3 region has 16 residues. Germline V gene lookup returns CDR1 MNHEY and CDR2 SVGAGI. CDR3 protein: CASSQPEQEINQPQHF.

This clonotype is deemed medium-sized by its frequency. The chain combines TRBV7-3 with TRBJ2-3; TCRdb proposes TRBD1, but this gene call is untestable without DNA. This CDR3 contains 14 residues. Germline CDR1 is SGHTA and CDR2 is FQGTGA. CDR3 protein: CASSSRQGTDTQYF.

This clonotype is classed as medium-sized (0.01 to 0.1%) by frequency. The chain carries TRBV4-3 and TRBJ2-7. Germline V gene data show CDR1 as LGHNA and CDR2 as YSLEER. The CDR3 has 15 amino acids. The CDR3 loop is CASSQEQWGTYEQYF.

Measured by frequency, this clonotype is medium-sized. The V and J genes are TRBV14 and TRBJ2-3; TCRdb designates TRBD1, a call that cannot be tested without DNA. The CDR3 runs to 16 residues. Germline V gene sequence: CDR1 SGHDN, CDR2 FVKESK. The CDR3 is CASSQPGQYSGDTQYF. The full variable domain, rest sourced from reference TRBV14 and TRBJ2-3, is EAGVTQFPSHSVIEKGQTVTLRCDPISGHDNLYWYRRVMGKEIKFLLHFVKESKQDESGMPNNRFLAERTGGTYSTLKVQPAELEDSGVYFCASSQPGQYSGDTQYFGPGTRLTVL.

The genes are TRBV5-1 and TRBJ1-2. The CDR3 loop spans 14 amino acids. CDR1 is SGHRS and CDR2 is YFSETQ in the germline V gene. The CDR3 sequence is CASSSRSRREGYTF.

Its frequency marks this clonotype as medium-sized. The V gene is TRBV16, the J gene TRBJ1-4. Germline CDR1 and CDR2: KGHSY and FQNENV. The CDR3 has 13 residues. The CDR3 sequence is CASSQFPNEKLFF. Using reference TRBV16 and TRBJ1-4 for the parts outside the CDR3, the full variable domain is GEEVAQTPKHLVRGEGQKAKLYCAPIKGHSYVFWYQQVLKNEFKFLISFQNENVFDETGMPKERFSAKCLPNSPCSLEIQATKLEDSAVYFCASSQFPNEKLFFGSGTQLSVL.

The chain has TRBV28 and TRBJ1-1; TCRdb picks TRBD1, but there is no DNA to check that call. There are 15 residues in the CDR3. CDR1 and CDR2 (germline): MDHEN, SYDVKM. The CDR3 sequence: CASSSVTGMNTEAFF.

The chain has TRBV4-1 and TRBJ2-1; TCRdb picks TRBD1, but there is no DNA to check that call. The CDR3 covers 14 residues. The germline V gene has CDR1 MGHRA and CDR2 YSYEKL. The CDR3: CASSQGQGFNEQFF.

Measured by frequency, this clonotype is medium-sized. The rearrangement uses TRBV7-2 and TRBJ1-1. The CDR3 has 14 amino acids. Germline V gene lookup returns CDR1 SGHTA and CDR2 FQGNSA. The CDR3 is CASSPLVVGTEAFF.